A selection of T cell receptor beta chains follows, all from one sample in a study of tissue T cells after allogeneic stem cell transplantation. Profiling relied on immunoSEQ multiplex PCR, and the TCRdb table lists in-frame clones only, not all of them. The sample contains roughly 6,000 clones, around 62% of which appear only once. Sequencing used duodenum tissue, obtained at autopsy. Receptor source: a woman between 18 and 49 years old with breast cancer. The CDR3 runs from the conserved cysteine through the conserved F or W. Fields, in order: V gene, D gene, J gene, clone size, CDR3 protein, CDR3 DNA. The D gene is left open where the match is weak. Clone size is not always given. Where it is, it says once, few, many or a class for expanded clones.

>TRBV27|-|TRBJ1-6|medium-sized
CASSFGVLGYNSPLHF
TGTGCCAGCAGTTTTGGAGTCTTGGGGTATAATTCACCCCTCCACTTT
>TRBV6-5|-|TRBJ2-3|few
CASKEGSEPTDTQYF
TGTGCCAGCAAGGAAGGGAGCGAGCCTACAGATACGCAGTATTTT
>TRBV7-2|TRBD1|TRBJ2-7|-
CASSSGTGKDPYEQYF
TGTGCCAGCAGCTCAGGGACAGGGAAGGATCCCTACGAGCAGTACTTC
>TRBV11-3|-|TRBJ2-1|-
CASSGRGYNEQFF
TGTGCCAGCAGTGGGCGGGGCTACAATGAGCAGTTCTTC
>TRBV5-5|-|TRBJ1-1|-
CASSSLLEAFF
TGTGCCAGCAGCTCATTGCTTGAAGCTTTCTTT
>TRBV3-1/TRBV3-2|-|TRBJ1-2|few
CASSQAEGGYGYTF
TGTGCCAGCAGCCAAGCGGAGGGTGGGTATGGCTACACCTTC
>TRBV11-3|TRBD2|TRBJ2-1|-
CASSSTGTSVIYEQFF
TGTGCCAGCAGCTCAACCGGGACTAGCGTTATCTATGAGCAGTTCTTC
>TRBV7-2|TRBD1|TRBJ2-3|-
CASSLRTGGTDTQYF
TGTGCCAGCAGCTTAAGGACAGGGGGCACAGATACGCAGTATTTT
>TRBV5-4|-|TRBJ1-1|-
CASRGRTEAFF
TGTGCCAGCAGAGGTCGAACTGAAGCTTTCTTT
>TRBV7-2|TRBD2|TRBJ2-2|-
CASSLEGVAGSAGELFF
TGTGCCAGCAGCTTAGAAGGGGTAGCGGGGTCGGCCGGGGAGCTGTTTTTT
>TRBV18|-|TRBJ1-1|-
CASSPPSAGRVNTEAFF
TGTGCCAGCTCACCACCGTCGGCAGGGCGAGTGAACACTGAAGCTTTCTTT
>TRBV29-1|-|TRBJ2-7|once
CSVEESSYEQYF
TGCAGCGTTGAGGAAAGCTCCTACGAGCAGTACTTC
>TRBV9|TRBD2|TRBJ2-7|-
CASSSGLADYEQYF
TGTGCCAGCAGCAGTGGACTAGCGGACTACGAGCAGTACTTC
>TRBV9|-|TRBJ1-2|large
CASSLSAGREGGYTF
TGTGCCAGCAGCCTTAGCGCGGGGCGCGAAGGTGGCTACACCTTC
>TRBV7-9|-|TRBJ2-7|-
CASSITAGGGGTYEQYF
TGTGCCAGCAGCATCACGGCTGGGGGAGGGGGGACCTACGAGCAGTACTTC
>TRBV11-1|TRBD1|TRBJ1-1|-
CASSLTGTGSTEAFF
TGTGCCAGCAGCTTAACCGGGACAGGGTCCACTGAAGCTTTCTTT
>TRBV4-2|-|TRBJ2-4|-
CASSQEAGMAKNIQYF
TGTGCCAGCAGCCAAGAGGCGGGGATGGCCAAAAACATTCAGTACTTC
>TRBV19|-|TRBJ1-1|-
CASSLHMNTEAFF
TGTGCCAGTAGCCTCCACATGAACACTGAAGCTTTCTTT
>TRBV6-2/TRBV6-3|TRBD1|TRBJ1-5|-
CASSFNRQGKAQHF
TGTGCCAGCAGTTTCAATCGACAGGGGAAGGCCCAGCATTTT
>TRBV7-2|-|TRBJ1-5|-
CASSLRGGNQPQHF
TGTGCCAGCAGCTTACGGGGTGGTAATCAGCCCCAGCATTTT
>TRBV12-3/TRBV12-4|-|TRBJ2-3|-
CASSEGTQYF
TGTGCCAGCAGTGAAGGGACGCAGTATTTT
>TRBV6-2/TRBV6-3|TRBD1|TRBJ2-7|once
CASSSGTDYEQYF
TGTGCCAGCAGTTCCGGGACAGACTACGAGCAGTACTTC
>TRBV30|-|TRBJ1-4|-
CACTGTPREKLFF
TGTGCCTGTACCGGGACCCCACGGGAAAAACTGTTTTTT
>TRBV4-3|TRBD1|TRBJ1-1|-
CARSQAGGTGGGTEAFF
TGCGCCCGCAGCCAAGCGGGGGGGACAGGGGGAGGCACTGAAGCTTTCTTT
>TRBV9|-|TRBJ2-7|few
CASSVNSSIKVMCRSSYEQYF
TGTGCCAGCAGCGTTAACTCGAGTATAAAGGTAATGTGCAGGAGCTCCTACGAGCAGTACTTC
>TRBV24-1|-|TRBJ2-7|-
CATRDEQYF
TGTGCCACCAGGGACGAGCAGTACTTC
>TRBV6-4|-|TRBJ2-6|few
CASSDEVGDGANVLTF
TGTGCCAGCAGTGACGAGGTCGGTGATGGGGCCAACGTCCTGACTTTC
>TRBV5-1|-|TRBJ1-4|once
CASSLSTDEKLFF
TGCGCCAGCAGCTTGTCGACAGATGAAAAACTGTTTTTT
>TRBV29-1|TRBD2|TRBJ2-7|-
CSVATSGRKYEQYF
TGCAGCGTGGCGACTAGCGGGAGAAAGTACGAGCAGTACTTC
>TRBV7-2|TRBD1|TRBJ2-7|few
CASSQTRDRAGEQYF
TGTGCCAGCAGCCAGACCCGGGACAGGGCCGGAGAGCAGTACTTC
>TRBV4-1|TRBD1|TRBJ1-2|medium-sized
CASSRINRGDYGYTF
TGCGCCAGCAGCCGGATAAACAGGGGGGACTATGGCTACACCTTC
>TRBV5-1|-|TRBJ1-2|few
CASSLSVRVLDGYTF
TGCGCCAGCAGCTTGTCAGTCAGGGTATTGGATGGCTACACCTTC
>TRBV9|-|TRBJ2-3|-
CASSPRGGSETDTQYF
TGTGCCAGCAGCCCCCGCGGGGGCTCAGAGACAGATACGCAGTATTTT
>TRBV5-1|TRBD1|TRBJ2-6|large
CASSLLGTGGGSGANVLTF
TGCGCCAGCAGCTTGTTGGGGACAGGGGGCGGCTCTGGGGCCAACGTCCTGACTTTC
>TRBV4-2|TRBD2|TRBJ2-3|few
CASSQGRGGDTQYF
TGTGCCAGCAGCCAAGGTCGTGGGGGGGACACGCAGTATTTT
>TRBV7-9|-|TRBJ2-7|few
CASSPAVEVERPYEQYF
TGTGCCAGCAGCCCTGCGGTCGAGGTGGAGCGGCCCTACGAGCAGTACTTC
>TRBV15|-|TRBJ1-5|few
CATSSAVDMAYQPQHF
TGTGCCACCAGCAGTGCGGTGGATATGGCCTATCAGCCCCAGCATTTT
>TRBV5-6|-|TRBJ2-7|few
CASSPGWGIYDGQYF
TGTGCCAGCAGCCCCGGATGGGGGATCTACGATGGGCAGTACTTC
>TRBV28|-|TRBJ2-3|once
CASSAPASTDTQYF
TGTGCCAGCAGTGCACCCGCTAGCACAGATACGCAGTATTTT
>TRBV24-1|-|TRBJ2-1|few
CATSDEYNEQFF
TGTGCCACCAGTGATGAATACAATGAGCAGTTCTTC
>TRBV11-2|-|TRBJ2-7|-
CASSLAGGAHEQYF
TGTGCCAGCAGCTTAGCGGGGGGCGCCCACGAGCAGTACTTC
>TRBV2|TRBD1|TRBJ1-5|-
CASTPGTGGHQPQHF
TGTGCCAGCACCCCCGGGACAGGGGGCCATCAGCCCCAGCATTTT
>TRBV14|-|TRBJ2-1|-
CASSQVGGSNEQFF
TGTGCCAGCAGCCAAGTAGGTGGTAGCAATGAGCAGTTCTTC
>TRBV6-6|TRBD1|TRBJ1-1|-
CASSTGVNTEAFF
TGTGCCAGTTCGACAGGGGTGAACACTGAAGCTTTCTTT
>TRBV2|-|TRBJ1-2|-
CASSETPGTELYGYTF
TGTGCCAGCAGTGAAACGCCAGGGACTGAACTATATGGCTACACCTTC
>TRBV18|TRBD1|TRBJ1-2|-
CTSSPSTTGGPLYGYTF
TGTACCAGCTCACCATCTACGACAGGGGGCCCCCTCTATGGCTACACCTTC
>TRBV18|TRBD2|TRBJ2-1|few
CASSPLAGQNYNEQFF
TGTGCCAGCTCACCGCTAGCGGGGCAAAACTACAATGAGCAGTTCTTC
>TRBV6-6|-|TRBJ2-7|-
CASSYIGAGEQYF
TGTGCCAGCAGTTACATCGGGGCCGGGGAGCAGTACTTC
>TRBV18|-|TRBJ1-4|-
CASSGATNEKLFF
TGTGCCAGCTCAGGCGCAACTAATGAAAAACTGTTTTTT
>TRBV19|-|TRBJ1-1|few
CASSIGFVRRGGGLLEAFF
TGTGCCAGTAGTATCGGGTTTGTGAGGAGGGGCGGGGGCCTCTTAGAAGCTTTCTTT
>TRBV4-3|-|TRBJ2-1|-
CASSLNFGTALGEQFF
TGCGCCAGCAGCCTTAATTTCGGGACGGCTCTTGGTGAGCAGTTCTTC
>TRBV28|-|TRBJ1-3|-
CASSLPLDSGNTIYF
TGTGCCAGCAGTCTTCCACTGGACTCTGGAAACACCATATATTTT
>TRBV6-5|-|TRBJ2-3|-
CASKTATSTDTQYF
TGTGCCAGCAAGACAGCAACTAGCACAGATACGCAGTATTTT
>TRBV25-1|-|TRBJ2-1|-
CASSLLSQGQFF
TGTGCCAGCAGCCTTCTTTCACAGGGGCAGTTCTTC
>TRBV23-1|TRBD2|TRBJ2-1|-
CASSHLAGGHNEQFF
TGCGCCAGCAGTCACCTAGCGGGAGGACACAATGAGCAGTTCTTC
>TRBV9|TRBD1|TRBJ2-2|-
CASSPRTGINTGELFF
TGTGCCAGCAGCCCTCGGACAGGGATAAACACCGGGGAGCTGTTTTTT
>TRBV18|-|TRBJ2-1|-
CASSPVAGGSNEQFF
TGTGCCAGCTCACCAGTGGCAGGGGGGAGCAATGAGCAGTTCTTC